Sequencing of this TCR beta chain was carried out in a study of tumor-infiltrating lymphocytes in primary liver carcinoma. General study points: Tumor-adjacent and tumor-blood pairs showed less overlap than tumor region pairs.

cDNA specific to TCR beta was made from approximately 500 ng of total RNA, with a constant-region primer employed for priming. Three-round nested multiplex PCR performed with slightly modified ARM-PCR produced the TCR beta libraries. The first two PCR rounds, nine to ten cycles each, used TRBV1-TRBV30 forward primers and a C-beta reverse primer. TCRdb reanalysed the multiplex PCR reads using MiXCR and keeps one entry per CDR3 protein. The sample gives fewer than 250,000 distinct CDR3 sequences, approximately 64% of which show up once; 6% to 8.5% is in the top ten. Germline DNA was also extracted, with blood RNA taken from unsorted whole blood. The CDR3 is made up of 13 amino acids. Germline lookup yields CDR1 MNHNY and CDR2 SVGAGI (reference sequence). With regard to this clonotype: Its antigen is still unknown. A much larger clone lies a single base off, so this may be a read error.

The chain has TRBV6-6 and TRBJ2-3; TRBD2 agrees at 7 bases. Sample: peripheral blood. This TCR was recovered from an older woman with primary liver carcinoma and hepatitis B virus infection. The CDR3 spells CASRTGAGDMQYF. CDR3 nucleotide sequence: TGTGCCAGCAGGACGGGTGCGGGAGATATGCAGTATTTT.